This T cell receptor (beta chain) was recovered during a study of identical twins. Study outcomes and limitations: Insertions were reduced in abundant cord blood beta clonotypes but not in memory repertoires.

The ends were cut back, 0 bases at V and 7 bases at J, with 7 bases in the middle. The CDR3 runs 13 residues. CDR1 is KGHDR and CDR2 is SFDVKD in the germline V gene. Using its own MiXCR run on the 5' RACE reads, TCRdb lists one record per CDR3 protein. In the table there are 1.5 million to 2 million distinct CDR3 sequences, about 32% of which are singletons. This clonotype was observed a handful of times. Its antigen remains unidentified. Source material: cord blood. The chain recombines TRBV24-1 with TRBJ2-3; maybe TRBD1 (5 bases). This clonotype was sampled from a newborn girl in good health. The CDR3: CATSDLKGYTQYF. Written as DNA, the CDR3 is TGTGCCACCAGTGATTTGAAGGGGTATACGCAGTATTTT.